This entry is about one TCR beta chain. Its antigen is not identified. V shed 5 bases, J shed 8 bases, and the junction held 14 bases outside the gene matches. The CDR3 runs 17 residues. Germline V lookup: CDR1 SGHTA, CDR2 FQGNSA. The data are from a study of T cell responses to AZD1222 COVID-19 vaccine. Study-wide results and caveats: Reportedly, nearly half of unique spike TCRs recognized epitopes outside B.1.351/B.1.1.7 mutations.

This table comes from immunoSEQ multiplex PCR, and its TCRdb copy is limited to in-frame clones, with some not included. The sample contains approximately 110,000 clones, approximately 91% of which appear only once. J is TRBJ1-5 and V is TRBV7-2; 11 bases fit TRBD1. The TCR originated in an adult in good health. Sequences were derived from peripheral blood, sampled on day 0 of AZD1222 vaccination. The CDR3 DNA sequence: TGTGCCAGCAGCGACTGGACAGGGGGCGAATTTATTAAGCCCCAGCATTTT. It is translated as CASSDWTGGEFIKPQHF.